This T cell receptor (beta chain) derives from a study of T cell repertoires in cytomegalovirus infection. Study observations and caveats: The study identified carriers of CMV plus the relevant HLA from cumulative public TCR beta family frequency. The ex vivo response was dominated by HLA-C-restricted CMV-specific TCR beta clonotypes.

In the case of this clonotype: Its specificity is not known. A junction boundary mismatches the germline segment, possibly from a read error.

TCRdb re-derived calls from the reads in MiXCR, one entry per CDR3 protein. The table records 27,000 or so distinct CDR3 sequences, approximately 18% of them present only once. Germline CDR1 is LNHDA and CDR2 is SQIVND (reference sequence). The CDR3 extends over 15 amino acids. The sequenced sample was CD8+ T cells from cultured PBMCs, obtained from culture after CMV antigen stimulation. The V call is TRBV19, the J call TRBJ2-7; D unclear. The clonotype originates from a human donor in good health (CMV status not recorded). Some clones in this sample may be carry-over from other donors' samples. The CDR3 sequence: CASSIGLGSAYEQYF. The CDR3 DNA follows: TGTGCAAGTAGTATAGGTTTGGGCAGTGCCTACGAGCAGTACTTC.